This TCR beta chain originates from a study of CD8+ T cells in alopecia areata. Study as a whole: At a dose of 5 to 10 mg twice daily, oral tofacitinib was given to treated patients. Findings and limits, study-wide: Scalp clonality and expanded CD8+ clones among the top 100 were significantly decreased by tofacitinib.

A few counts support this clone. Its antigen is as yet unknown. Following extraction, RNA underwent reverse transcription to cDNA, which served as the sequencing template. Method: immunoSEQ multiplex PCR; TCRdb's copy keeps in-frame clones and lacks some. The repertoire includes under 250,000 clones, more than 45% of them detected once, and about 1.4% sits in the top ten. V was clipped by 3 bases and J by 10 bases, with 17 bases between them. Germline V CDR1 and CDR2: SGHNT, YYREEE (reference sequence). There are 13 residues in the CDR3. Treatment reported: oral pan-JAK inhibitor, 5-10 mg twice daily. Collected material from alopecia areata patients comprised lesional scalp punch biopsies and peripheral blood.

This clonotype originated in a human donor with alopecia areata. The sample here was CD4+ T cells sorted from blood, taken at week 4, from a patient treated with tofacitinib. The chain combines TRBV5-4 with TRBJ2-7; D might be TRBD1 (6 bases). This CDR3 reads CASSSDVRGQQYF. The CDR3 DNA is TGTGCCAGCAGCTCGGACGTGAGGGGACAACAGTACTTC. Based on the CDR3 plus reference TRBV5-4 and TRBJ2-7, the full variable domain is ETGVTQSPTHLIKTRGQQVTLRCSSQSGHNTVSWYQQALGQGPQFIFQYYREEENGRGNFPPRFSGLQFPNYSSELNVNALELDDSALYLCASSSDVRGQQYFGPGTRLTVT.